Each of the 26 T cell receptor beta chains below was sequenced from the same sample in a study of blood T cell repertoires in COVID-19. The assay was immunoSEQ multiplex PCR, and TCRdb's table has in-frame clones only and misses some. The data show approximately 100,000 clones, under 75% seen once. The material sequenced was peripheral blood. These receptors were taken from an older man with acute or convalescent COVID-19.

CDR3: CASSHVGGVNTEAFF. CDR3 nucleotide sequence: TGTGCCAGCAGCCATGTGGGGGGGGTGAACACTGAAGCTTTCTTT. This rearrangement joins TRBV3-1 (or the pseudogene TRBV3-2) to TRBJ1-1, with a possible D match to TRBD1 (5 bases). The germline V gene has CDR1 LGHDT and CDR2 YNNKEL (reference sequence). The CDR3 is 15 amino acids. V was pared by 3 bases and J by 0 bases, with 11 bases between.

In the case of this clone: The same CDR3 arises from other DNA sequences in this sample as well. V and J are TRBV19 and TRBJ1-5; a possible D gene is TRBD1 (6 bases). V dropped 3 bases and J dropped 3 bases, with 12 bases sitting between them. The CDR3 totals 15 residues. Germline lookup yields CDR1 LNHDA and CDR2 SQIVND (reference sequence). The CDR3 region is CASSINGGLNQPQHF. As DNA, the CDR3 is TGTGCCAGTAGTATTAACGGGGGGCTCAATCAGCCCCAGCATTTT.

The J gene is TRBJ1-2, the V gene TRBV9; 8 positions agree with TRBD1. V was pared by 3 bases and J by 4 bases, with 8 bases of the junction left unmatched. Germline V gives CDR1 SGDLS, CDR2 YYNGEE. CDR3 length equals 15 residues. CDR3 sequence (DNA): TGTGCCAGCAGCGCCATGGACAGGGTCCTCTATGGCTACACCTTC. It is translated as CASSAMDRVLYGYTF.

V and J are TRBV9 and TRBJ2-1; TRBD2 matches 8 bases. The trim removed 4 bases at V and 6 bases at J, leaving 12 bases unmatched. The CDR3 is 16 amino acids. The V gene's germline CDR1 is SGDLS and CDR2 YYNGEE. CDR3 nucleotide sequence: TGTGCCAGCAGCCCAACCATGGGACTAGTCGCCAATGAGCAGTTCTTC. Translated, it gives CASSPTMGLVANEQFF.

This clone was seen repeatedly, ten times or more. This CDR3 reads CASGGTGSGETQYF. As DNA, the CDR3 is TGCGCCAGCGGCGGAACAGGGAGTGGGGAGACCCAGTACTTC. This rearrangement joins TRBV5-1 to TRBJ2-5, with TRBD1 as a possible D gene (6 bases). The CDR3 totals 14 residues. V lost 7 bases to trimming and J lost 5 bases, with 18 bases between them. Germline CDR1 SGHRS, CDR2 YFSETQ.

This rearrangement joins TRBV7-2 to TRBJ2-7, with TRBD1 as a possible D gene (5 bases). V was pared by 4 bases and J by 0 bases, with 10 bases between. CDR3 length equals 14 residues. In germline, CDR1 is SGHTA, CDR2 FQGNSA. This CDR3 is CASSSDITSYEQYF. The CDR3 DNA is TGTGCCAGCAGCTCGGACATTACCTCCTACGAGCAGTACTTC.

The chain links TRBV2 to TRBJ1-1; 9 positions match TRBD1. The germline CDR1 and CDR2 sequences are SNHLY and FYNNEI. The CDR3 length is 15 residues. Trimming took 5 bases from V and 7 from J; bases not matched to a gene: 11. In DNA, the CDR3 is TGTGCCAGCAGTCAAATACCGGGACAGGGTGGTGAAGCTTTCTTT. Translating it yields CASSQIPGQGGEAFF.

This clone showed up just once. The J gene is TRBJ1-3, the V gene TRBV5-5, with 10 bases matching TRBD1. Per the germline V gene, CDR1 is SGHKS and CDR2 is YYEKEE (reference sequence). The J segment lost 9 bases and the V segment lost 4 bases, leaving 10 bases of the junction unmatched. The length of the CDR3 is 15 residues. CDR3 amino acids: CASSAEDRGGSTIYF. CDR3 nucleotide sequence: TGTGCCAGCAGCGCAGAGGACAGGGGGGGTAGCACCATATATTTT.

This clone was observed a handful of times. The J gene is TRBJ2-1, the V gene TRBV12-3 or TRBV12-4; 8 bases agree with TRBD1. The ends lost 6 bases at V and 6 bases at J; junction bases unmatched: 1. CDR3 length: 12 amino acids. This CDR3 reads CASRDRANEQFF. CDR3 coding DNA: TGTGCCAGCAGGGACAGGGCCAATGAGCAGTTCTTC.

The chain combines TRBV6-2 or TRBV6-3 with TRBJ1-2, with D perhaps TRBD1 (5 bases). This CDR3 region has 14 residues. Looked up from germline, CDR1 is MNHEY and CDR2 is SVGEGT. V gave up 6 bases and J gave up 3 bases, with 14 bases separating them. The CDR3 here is CASSLLGGDYGYTF. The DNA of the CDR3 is TGTGCCAGCAGCCTACTAGGAGGGGACTATGGCTACACCTTC.

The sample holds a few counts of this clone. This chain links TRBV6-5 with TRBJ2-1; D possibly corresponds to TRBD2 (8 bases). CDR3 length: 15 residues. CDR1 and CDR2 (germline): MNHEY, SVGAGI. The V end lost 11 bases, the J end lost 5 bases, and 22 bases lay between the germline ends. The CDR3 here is CAGETGSRGDNEQFF. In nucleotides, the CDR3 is TGTGCCGGAGAGACAGGGTCGCGGGGGGACAATGAGCAGTTCTTC.

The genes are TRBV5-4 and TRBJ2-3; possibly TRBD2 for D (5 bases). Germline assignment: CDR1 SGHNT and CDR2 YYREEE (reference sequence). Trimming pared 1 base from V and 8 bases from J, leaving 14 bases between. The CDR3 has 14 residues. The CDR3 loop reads CASSLMASEGTQYF. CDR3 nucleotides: TGTGCCAGCAGCTTGATGGCATCCGAGGGTACGCAGTATTTT.

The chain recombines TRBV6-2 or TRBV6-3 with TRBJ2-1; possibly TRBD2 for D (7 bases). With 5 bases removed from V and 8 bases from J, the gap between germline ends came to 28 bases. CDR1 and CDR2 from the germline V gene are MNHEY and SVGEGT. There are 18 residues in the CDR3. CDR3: CASSPQQGRAGRADEQFF. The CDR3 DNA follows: TGTGCCAGCAGTCCCCAGCAGGGGAGAGCGGGACGGGCGGATGAGCAGTTCTTC.

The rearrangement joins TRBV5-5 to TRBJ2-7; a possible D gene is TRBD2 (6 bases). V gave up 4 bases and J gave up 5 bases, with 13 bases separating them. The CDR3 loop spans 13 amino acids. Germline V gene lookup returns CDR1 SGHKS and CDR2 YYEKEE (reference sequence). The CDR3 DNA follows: TGTGCCAGCAGCGGGGACTGGGGCAACGAGCAGTACTTC. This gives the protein CASSGDWGNEQYF.

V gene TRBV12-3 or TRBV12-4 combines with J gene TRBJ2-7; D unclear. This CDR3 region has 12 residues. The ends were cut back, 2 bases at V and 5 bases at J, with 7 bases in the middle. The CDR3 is CASSLTPNEQYF. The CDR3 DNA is TGTGCCAGCAGTTTAACTCCGAACGAGCAGTACTTC.

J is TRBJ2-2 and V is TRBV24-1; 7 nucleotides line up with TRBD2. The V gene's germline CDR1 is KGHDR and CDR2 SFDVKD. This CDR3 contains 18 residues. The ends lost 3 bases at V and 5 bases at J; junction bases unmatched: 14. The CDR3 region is CATSDPRQLGAGTGELFF. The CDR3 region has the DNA TGTGCCACCAGTGATCCCCGCCAGTTGGGAGCGGGAACCGGGGAGCTGTTTTTT.

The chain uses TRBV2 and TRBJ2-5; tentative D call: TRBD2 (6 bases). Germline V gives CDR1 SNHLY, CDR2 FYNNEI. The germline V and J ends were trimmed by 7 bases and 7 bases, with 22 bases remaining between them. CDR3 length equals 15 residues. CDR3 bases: TGTGCCAGCACCCTCGACGAGGGCCCGCGGGGGACCCAGTACTTC. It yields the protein CASTLDEGPRGTQYF. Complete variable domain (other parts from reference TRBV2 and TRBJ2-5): EPEVTQTPSHQVTQMGQEVILRCVPISNHLYFYWYRQILGQKVEFLVSFYNNEISEKSEIFDDQFSVERPDGSNFTLKIRSTKLEDSAMYFCASTLDEGPRGTQYFGPGTRLLVL.

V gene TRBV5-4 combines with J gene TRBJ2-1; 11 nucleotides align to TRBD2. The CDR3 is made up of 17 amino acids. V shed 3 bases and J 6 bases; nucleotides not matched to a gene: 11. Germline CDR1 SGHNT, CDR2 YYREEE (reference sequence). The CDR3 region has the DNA TGTGCCAGCAGCTGGACCCTACTAGCGGGAGTGGCCAATGAGCAGTTCTTC. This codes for CASSWTLLAGVANEQFF.

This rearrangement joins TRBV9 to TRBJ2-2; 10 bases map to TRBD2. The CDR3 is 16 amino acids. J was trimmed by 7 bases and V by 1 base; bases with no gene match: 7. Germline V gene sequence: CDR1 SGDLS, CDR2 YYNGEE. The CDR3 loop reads CASSVWLAGEGGELFF. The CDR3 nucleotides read TGTGCCAGCAGCGTATGGCTAGCGGGAGAGGGCGGGGAGCTGTTTTTT. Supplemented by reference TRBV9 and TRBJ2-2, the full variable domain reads DSGVTQTPKHLITATGQRVTLRCSPRSGDLSVYWYQQSLDQGLQFLIQYYNGEERAKGNILERFSAQQFPDLHSELNLSSLELGDSALYFCASSVWLAGEGGELFFGEGSRLTVL.

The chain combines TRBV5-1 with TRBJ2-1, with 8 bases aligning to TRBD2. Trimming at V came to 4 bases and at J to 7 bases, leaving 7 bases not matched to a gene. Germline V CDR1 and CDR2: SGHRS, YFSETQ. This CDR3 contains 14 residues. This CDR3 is CASSPRASGNEQFF. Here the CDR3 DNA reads TGCGCCAGCAGCCCTCGGGCTAGCGGGAATGAGCAGTTCTTC.

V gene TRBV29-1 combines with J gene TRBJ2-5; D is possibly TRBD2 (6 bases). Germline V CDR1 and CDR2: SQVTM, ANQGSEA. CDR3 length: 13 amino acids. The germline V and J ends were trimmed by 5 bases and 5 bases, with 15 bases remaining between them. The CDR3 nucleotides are TGCAGCGTTAAGACTAGTTTTGAGGAGACCCAGTACTTC. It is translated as CSVKTSFEETQYF.

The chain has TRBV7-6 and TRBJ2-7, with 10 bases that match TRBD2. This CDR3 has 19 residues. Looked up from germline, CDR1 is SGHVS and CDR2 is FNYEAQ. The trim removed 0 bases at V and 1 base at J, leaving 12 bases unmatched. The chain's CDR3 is CASSLALGASGSVSYEQYF. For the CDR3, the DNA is TGTGCCAGCAGCTTAGCGTTAGGGGCTAGCGGGAGTGTGTCCTACGAGCAGTACTTC.

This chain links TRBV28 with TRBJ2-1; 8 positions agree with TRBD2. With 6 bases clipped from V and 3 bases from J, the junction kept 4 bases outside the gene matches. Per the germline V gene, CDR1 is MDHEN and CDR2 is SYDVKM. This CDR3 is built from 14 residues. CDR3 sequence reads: CASRPTSVYNEQFF. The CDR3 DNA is TGTGCCAGCAGGCCGACTAGCGTCTACAATGAGCAGTTCTTC.

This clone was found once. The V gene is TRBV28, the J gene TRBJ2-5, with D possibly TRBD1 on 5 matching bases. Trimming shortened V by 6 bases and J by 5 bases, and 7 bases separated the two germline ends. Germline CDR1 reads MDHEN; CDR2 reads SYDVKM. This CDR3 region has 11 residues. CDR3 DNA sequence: TGTGCCAGCAGGAAGGGGGAGACCCAGTACTTC. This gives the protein CASRKGETQYF. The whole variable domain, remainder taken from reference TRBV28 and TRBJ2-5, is DVKVTQSSRYLVKRTGEKVFLECVQDMDHENMFWYRQDPGLGLRLIYFSYDVKMKEKGDIPEGYSVSREKKERFSLILESASTNQTSMYLCASRKGETQYFGPGTRLLVL.

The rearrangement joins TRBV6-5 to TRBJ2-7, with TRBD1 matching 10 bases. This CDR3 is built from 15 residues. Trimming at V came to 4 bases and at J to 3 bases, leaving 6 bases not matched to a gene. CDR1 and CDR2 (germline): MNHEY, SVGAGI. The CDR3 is CASSWGDRGIYEQYF. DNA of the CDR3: TGTGCCAGCAGTTGGGGGGACAGGGGCATCTACGAGCAGTACTTC.

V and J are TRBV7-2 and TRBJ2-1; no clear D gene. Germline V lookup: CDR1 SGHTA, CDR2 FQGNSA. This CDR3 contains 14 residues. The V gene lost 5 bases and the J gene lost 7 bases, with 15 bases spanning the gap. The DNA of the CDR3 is TGTGCCAGCAGCCCGACTCCGAGTATTAATGAGCAGTTCTTC. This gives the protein CASSPTPSINEQFF.